Presented here are 6 T cell receptor beta chains from one specimen sequenced in a study of human T cells and chemical hapten exposure. The time point here: pre-sensitization, week 0. The treatment: therapeutic diphenylcyclopropenone sensitization with weekly scalp DPC. TCRdb analysed the RACE reads with MiXCR anew, one entry per CDR3 protein. The repertoire includes fewer than 300,000 distinct CDR3 sequences, about 8.1% of them detected once, and 2.3% sits in the top ten. The sample in question was whole blood, obtained in connection with sensitization to the hapten diphenylcyclopropenone (DPC). Source of these receptors: a woman in her 40s with alopecia areata. Some clones in this sample may be carry-over from other donors' samples.

The table lists this clonotype with many counts. The V gene is TRBV6-2 or TRBV6-3, the J gene TRBJ2-3; D unclear. The CDR3 length is 13 residues. V lost 7 bases and J lost 9, with 17 bases in between. From germline, CDR1 is MNHEY and CDR2 SVGEGT. CDR3 amino acids: CASTLLAESTQYF. The CDR3 region has the DNA TGTGCCAGCACCTTATTAGCCGAATCCACGCAGTATTTT.

The chain joins TRBV20-1 to TRBJ2-7, with 13 bases lining up with TRBD2. This CDR3 comprises 14 residues. Germline CDR1 is DFQATT and CDR2 is SNEGSKA (reference sequence). J was trimmed by 5 bases and V by 3 bases; bases with no gene match: 4. The CDR3 is CSASGLAGDDEQYF. In DNA form, the CDR3 reads TGCAGTGCTAGCGGACTAGCGGGAGACGACGAGCAGTACTTC.

This clonotype was seen a few times. V gene TRBV5-1 combines with J gene TRBJ1-2; no definite D call. From germline, CDR1 is SGHRS and CDR2 YFSETQ. This CDR3 region has 14 residues. V was cut by 4 bases and J by 6 bases, with 16 bases left in between. The CDR3 loop is CASSPEVARHGYTF. The CDR3 nucleotides read TGCGCCAGCAGCCCGGAGGTCGCCCGACATGGCTACACCTTC. The complete variable domain, with remaining parts taken from reference TRBV5-1 and TRBJ1-2, reads KAGVTQTPRYLIKTRGQQVTLSCSPISGHRSVSWYQQTPGQGLQFLFEYFSETQRNKGNFPGRFSGRQFSNSRSEMNVSTLELGDSALYLCASSPEVARHGYTFGSGTRLTVV.

The chain recombines TRBV7-2 with TRBJ2-7, with TRBD2 matching 11 bases. With 1 base clipped from V and 1 base from J, the junction kept 9 bases outside the gene matches. This CDR3 has 18 amino acids. Germline V lookup: CDR1 SGHTA, CDR2 FQGNSA. Here the CDR3 DNA reads TGTGCCAGCAGCTTAGTGGAAAAGACTAGCGGGGATTCCTACGAGCAGTACTTC. This gives the protein CASSLVEKTSGDSYEQYF.

J is TRBJ1-2 and V is TRBV5-4, with 9 bases identical to TRBD1. CDR3 length: 16 amino acids. Losses at the gene ends were 1 base for V and 6 bases for J; bases not matched to a gene: 10. Germline CDR1 is SGHNT and CDR2 is YYREEE (reference sequence). CDR3 bases: TGTGCCAGCAGCTTGCGCCAGACAGGGGGATCGGATGGCTACACCTTC. It encodes CASSLRQTGGSDGYTF.

This chain uses TRBV29-1 with TRBJ2-7, with D unresolved. V was cut by 0 bases and J by 7 bases, with 7 bases left in between. The CDR3 covers 11 residues. Germline V gives CDR1 SQVTM, CDR2 ANQGSEA. CDR3 region: CSVEDGLEQYF. For the CDR3, the DNA is TGCAGCGTTGAAGATGGGTTAGAGCAGTACTTC.